Included here is one TCR beta chain sequence, with context. What it binds is unknown. The data stem from a study of OX40 agonist ivuxolimab in advanced cancers. At the level of the study: Eligibility rules accepted prior anti-PD-1, anti-PD-L1 or anti-CTLA-4 therapy, and under 45% had some.

Whole-study results and caveats: The study did not work out the antigen specificity of the expanded peripheral T cells.

Per germline, CDR1 SGDLS and CDR2 YYNGEE. The CDR3 spans 13 residues. V lost 9 bases, J lost 3 bases, and 15 bases lay in between. The protocol was immunoSEQ multiplex PCR, while the TCRdb copy is restricted to in-frame clones and leaves out a portion. The repertoire includes 60,000 or so clones, 70% to 90% of them detected once, and approximately 4% sits in the top ten. V is TRBV9 and J is TRBJ2-5, with unresolved D. Sequencing was performed on CD4+ or CD8+ T cells sorted from blood, taken in a trial of the OX40 agonist ivuxolimab. This clonotype originated in an adult with an advanced solid tumor such as melanoma, head and neck, liver or kidney cancer. CDR3 sequence reads: CANTRKVKETQYF. The CDR3 nucleotides read TGTGCCAATACTCGTAAAGTAAAAGAGACCCAGTACTTC.